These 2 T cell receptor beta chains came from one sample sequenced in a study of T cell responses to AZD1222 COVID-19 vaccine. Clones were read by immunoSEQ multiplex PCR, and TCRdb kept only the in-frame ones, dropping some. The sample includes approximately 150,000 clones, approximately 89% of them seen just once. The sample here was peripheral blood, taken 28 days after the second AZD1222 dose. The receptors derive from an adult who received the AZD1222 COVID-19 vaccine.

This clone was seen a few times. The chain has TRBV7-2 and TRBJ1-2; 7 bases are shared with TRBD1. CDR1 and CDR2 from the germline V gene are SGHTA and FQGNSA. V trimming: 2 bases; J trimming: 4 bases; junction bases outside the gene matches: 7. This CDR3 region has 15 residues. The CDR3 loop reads CASSLRQGTIYGYTF. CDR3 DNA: TGTGCCAGCAGCTTAAGACAGGGTACAATCTATGGCTACACCTTC.

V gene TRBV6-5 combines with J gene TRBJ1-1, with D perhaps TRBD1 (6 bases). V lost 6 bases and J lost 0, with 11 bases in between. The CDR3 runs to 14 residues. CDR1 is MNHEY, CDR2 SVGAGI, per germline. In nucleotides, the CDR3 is TGTGCCAGCAGCCGAACAGGGTTGAACACTGAAGCTTTCTTT. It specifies CASSRTGLNTEAFF.